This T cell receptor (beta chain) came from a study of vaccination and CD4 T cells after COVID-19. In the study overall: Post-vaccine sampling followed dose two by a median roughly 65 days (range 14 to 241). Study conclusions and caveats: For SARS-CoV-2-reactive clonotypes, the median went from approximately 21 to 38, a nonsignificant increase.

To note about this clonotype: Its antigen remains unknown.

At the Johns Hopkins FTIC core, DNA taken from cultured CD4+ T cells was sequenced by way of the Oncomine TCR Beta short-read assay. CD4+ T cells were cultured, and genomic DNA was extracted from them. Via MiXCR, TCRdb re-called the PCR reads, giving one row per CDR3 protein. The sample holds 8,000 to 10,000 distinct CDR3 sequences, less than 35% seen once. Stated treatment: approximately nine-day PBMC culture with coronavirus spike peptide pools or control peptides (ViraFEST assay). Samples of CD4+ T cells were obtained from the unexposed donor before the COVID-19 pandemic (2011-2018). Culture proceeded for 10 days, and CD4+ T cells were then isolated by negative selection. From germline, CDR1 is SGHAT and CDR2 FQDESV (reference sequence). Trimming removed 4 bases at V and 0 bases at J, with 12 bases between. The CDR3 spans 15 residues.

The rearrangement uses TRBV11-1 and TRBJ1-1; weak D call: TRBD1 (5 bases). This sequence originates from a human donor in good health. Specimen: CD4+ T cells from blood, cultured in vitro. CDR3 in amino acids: CASSSPGTVNTEAFF. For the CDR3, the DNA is TGTGCCAGCAGCTCCCCAGGGACGGTGAACACTGAAGCTTTCTTT.